What follows are 19 T cell receptor beta chains derived from one specimen sequenced in a study of blood T cell repertoires in COVID-19. The protocol was immunoSEQ multiplex PCR, while the TCRdb copy is restricted to in-frame clones and leaves out a portion. The sample shows over 250,000 clones, about 82% of them seen only once. Sequencing was carried out using peripheral blood. These receptors originate from a man aged 50 or older with active or convalescent COVID-19.

This clone was recorded only once. The gene calls are TRBV5-1 and TRBJ2-7; TRBD2 might be the D (5 bases). The V gene lost 0 bases and the J gene lost 6 bases, with 13 bases spanning the gap. There are 14 residues in the CDR3. CDR1 SGHRS and CDR2 YFSETQ come from the germline V gene. CDR3 sequence reads: CASSLAIERTEQYF. The CDR3 DNA follows: TGCGCCAGCAGCTTGGCCATCGAGCGGACCGAGCAGTACTTC.

The V and J genes are TRBV6-2 or TRBV6-3 and TRBJ2-2; 9 nucleotides line up with TRBD2. V dropped 6 bases and J dropped 4; count of bases not matched to a gene: 12. This CDR3 region has 17 residues. Germline V gene data show CDR1 as MNHEY and CDR2 as SVGEGT. As DNA, the CDR3 is TGTGCCAGCAGCCCAACTGTAGCGGGAGAGGGCACCGGGGAGCTGTTTTTT. Translation: CASSPTVAGEGTGELFF.

This clone was seen only once. J is TRBJ1-2 and V is TRBV7-2; TRBD1 matches 7 bases. This CDR3 is 15 amino acids long. J gave up 7 bases and V 4 bases, and 12 bases lay outside the gene matches. Looked up from germline, CDR1 is SGHTA and CDR2 is FQGNSA. The CDR3 spells CASSYRRQGGTGYTF. CDR3 nucleotides: TGTGCCAGCAGCTACCGCCGGCAAGGGGGCACTGGCTACACCTTC. The full variable domain, rest sourced from reference TRBV7-2 and TRBJ1-2, is GAGVSQSPSNKVTEKGKDVELRCDPISGHTALYWYRQSLGQGLEFLIYFQGNSAPDKSGLPSDRFSAERTGGSVSTLTIQRTQQEDSAVYLCASSYRRQGGTGYTFGSGTRLTVV.

The V call is TRBV5-4, the J call TRBJ2-1; a possible D gene is TRBD1 (5 bases). This CDR3 contains 16 residues. Trimming took 2 bases from V and 0 from J, leaving 12 bases between them. CDR1 is SGHNT and CDR2 is YYREEE in the germline V gene (reference sequence). The DNA for the CDR3 is TGTGCCAGCAGCTTCCGGTTCGACAGCTCCTACAATGAGCAGTTCTTC. This codes for CASSFRFDSSYNEQFF.

This chain uses TRBV4-1 with TRBJ2-7, with D perhaps TRBD1 (5 bases). V was pared by 0 bases and J by 0 bases, with 24 bases between. The CDR3 totals 20 residues. The germline gives CDR1 MGHRA, CDR2 YSYEKL. This CDR3 reads CASSQDSRVIWGTDSYEQYF. The CDR3 region has the DNA TGCGCCAGCAGCCAAGATTCTCGGGTGATATGGGGCACTGACTCCTACGAGCAGTACTTC.

The rearrangement joins TRBV4-1 to TRBJ1-6; D perhaps matches TRBD1 (6 bases). The CDR3 contains 16 residues. The germline V gene has CDR1 MGHRA and CDR2 YSYEKL. Trimming took off 1 base at V and 3 bases at J, with 10 bases between the two ends. CDR3 bases: TGCGCCAGCAGCCAAGCGGGACATAACTATAATTCACCCCTCCACTTT. Its protein is CASSQAGHNYNSPLHF.

The chain carries TRBV25-1 and TRBJ2-1; 13 bases align to TRBD2. The CDR3 loop spans 16 amino acids. J gave up 10 bases and V 4 bases, and 10 bases lay outside the gene matches. The germline V gene encodes CDR1 MGHDK and CDR2 SYGVNS. The CDR3 is CASSAGLAGESEEQFF. The CDR3 region has the DNA TGTGCCAGCAGTGCTGGACTAGCGGGAGAGTCTGAAGAGCAGTTCTTC.

The genes are TRBV11-2 and TRBJ1-1, with D tentatively TRBD1 (5 bases). CDR1 is SGHAT, CDR2 FQNNGV, per germline. V was shortened by 4 bases and J by 0 bases, with 9 bases between the two germline ends. The CDR3 is 14 amino acids. The chain's CDR3 is CASSWGGMNTEAFF. The DNA of the CDR3 is TGTGCCAGCAGCTGGGGGGGTATGAACACTGAAGCTTTCTTT.

This clone has a single count. The chain uses TRBV5-3 and TRBJ2-7, with D tentatively TRBD2 (7 bases). TRBV5-3 belongs to the ORF category, with a function that is uncertain. V lost 4 bases, J lost 3 bases, and 23 bases lay in between. This CDR3 spans 17 amino acids. CDR3 sequence (DNA): TGTGCCAGAAGCCCCTGTAGGGGGGGTCCCCTTCTCTACGAGCAGTACTTC. This gives the protein CARSPCRGGPLLYEQYF.

This sequence joins TRBV16 and TRBJ1-1, with unresolved D. V was cut by 2 bases and J by 8 bases, with 9 bases left in between. The CDR3 runs to 12 residues. From germline, CDR1 is KGHSY and CDR2 FQNENV. The CDR3 spells CASSQQRGEAFF. CDR3 coding DNA: TGTGCCAGCAGCCAACAGCGCGGCGAAGCTTTCTTT. Looking up the rest from reference TRBV16 and TRBJ1-1 gives the full variable domain: GEEVAQTPKHLVRGEGQKAKLYCAPIKGHSYVFWYQQVLKNEFKFLISFQNENVFDETGMPKERFSAKCLPNSPCSLEIQATKLEDSAVYFCASSQQRGEAFFGQGTRLTVV.

The chain has TRBV15 and TRBJ2-5, with 13 bases lining up with TRBD2. The CDR3 extends over 17 amino acids. V gave up 3 bases and J gave up 0 bases; unmatched junction bases: 4. Germline CDR1 reads LNHNV; CDR2 reads YYDKDF (reference sequence). CDR3 DNA sequence: TGTGCCACCAGCAGGGGGACTAGCGGGAAGTACCAAGAGACCCAGTACTTC. Its protein is CATSRGTSGKYQETQYF. The full variable domain, with the rest looked up from reference TRBV15 and TRBJ2-5, is DAMVIQNPRYQVTQFGKPVTLSCSQTLNHNVMYWYQQKSSQAPKLLFHYYDKDFNNEADTPDNFQSRRPNTSFCFLDIRSPGLGDTAMYLCATSRGTSGKYQETQYFGPGTRLLVL.

This rearrangement joins TRBV5-1 to TRBJ2-1, with 14 positions matching TRBD2. The V segment lost 5 bases and the J segment 7 bases; nucleotides outside the gene matches: 2. CDR1 and CDR2 from the germline V gene are SGHRS and YFSETQ. The CDR3 covers 14 residues. The CDR3 DNA is TGCGCCAGCAGGGGACTAGCGGGAGTTAATGAGCAGTTCTTC. It is translated as CASRGLAGVNEQFF.

For the CDR3, the DNA is TGTGCCAGCTCACCAGGACTTGCGGGGGATGGCTACACCTTC. It encodes CASSPGLAGDGYTF. V usage is TRBV18 and J usage is TRBJ1-2, with D possibly matching TRBD1 (5 bases). V was clipped by 2 bases and J by 6 bases, with 13 bases between them. Per the germline V gene, CDR1 is KGHSH and CDR2 is LQKENI. The CDR3 has 14 amino acids.

The chain joins TRBV11-1 to TRBJ1-4; a weak D match, TRBD1 (5 bases). The V gene's germline CDR1 is SGHAT and CDR2 FQDESV (reference sequence). The CDR3 has 15 amino acids. V shed 2 bases and J shed 5 bases, with 12 bases lying between them. The CDR3 here is CASSLSGRENEKLFF. The CDR3 DNA reads as TGTGCCAGCAGCTTATCAGGGCGTGAGAATGAAAAACTGTTTTTT.

The J gene is TRBJ1-1, the V gene TRBV10-3; 12 bases are shared with TRBD1. Germline CDR1 reads ENHRY; CDR2 reads SYGVKD. This CDR3 spans 17 amino acids. The trim removed 3 bases at V and 1 base at J, leaving 6 bases unmatched. The CDR3 region has the DNA TGTGCCATCAGTGATCCCGGGACAGGGGGCCGGAACACTGAAGCTTTCTTT. Encoded protein: CAISDPGTGGRNTEAFF.

V and J are TRBV9 and TRBJ2-2; 11 nucleotides line up with TRBD2. In germline, CDR1 is SGDLS, CDR2 YYNGEE. V shed 2 bases and J 3 bases; nucleotides not matched to a gene: 0. This CDR3 has 15 amino acids. CDR3 loop: CASSVSGRDTGELFF. The DNA for the CDR3 is TGTGCCAGCAGCGTTAGCGGGAGGGACACCGGGGAGCTGTTTTTT.

V gene TRBV5-1 combines with J gene TRBJ2-7, with TRBD2 identical over 8 bases. This CDR3 is built from 14 residues. The germline gives CDR1 SGHRS, CDR2 YFSETQ. Trimming cost V 0 bases and J 5 bases; bases outside gene matches: 4. CDR3 DNA: TGCGCCAGCAGCTTGGTGAGCGGGAGCGACGAGCAGTACTTC. It is translated as CASSLVSGSDEQYF.

The chain carries TRBV24-1 and TRBJ1-2; D gene uncertain. V was cut by 3 bases and J by 0 bases, with 13 bases left in between. CDR1 and CDR2 from the germline V gene are KGHDR and SFDVKD. The CDR3 totals 16 residues. The CDR3 nucleotides read TGTGCCACCAGTGATGGGAGGAGAACCACTAACTATGGCTACACCTTC. Translation: CATSDGRRTTNYGYTF.

This chain links TRBV9 with TRBJ1-2, with D possibly TRBD1 on 6 matching bases. Trimming removed 3 bases from V and 9 bases from J, with 18 bases in between. Per the germline V gene, CDR1 is SGDLS and CDR2 is YYNGEE. This CDR3 spans 14 amino acids. The CDR3 bases are TGTGCCAGCAGCGGGGGACAACGGATGACGAGCTACACCTTC. This sequence encodes CASSGGQRMTSYTF.